Below are 31 T cell receptor beta chains sequenced from a single sample in a study of shared clonotypes between healthy human individuals. Assay: immunoSEQ multiplex PCR; the TCRdb copy retains only in-frame clones and omits some. This sample yields about half a million clones, of which 79% are seen a single time; roughly 12% belongs to the top ten. The sequenced sample was PBMCs. The receptor set was obtained from a woman aged 40 to 50 in good health. Some clones in this sample may be carry-over from other donors' samples.

The sample holds one count of this clone. The chain uses TRBV28 and TRBJ2-7, with 10 bases fitting TRBD2. Trimming cost V 11 bases and J 9 bases; bases outside gene matches: 10. Germline values: CDR1 MDHEN, CDR2 SYDVKM. This CDR3 has 12 residues. This CDR3 reads CAAGASGSGQYF. The CDR3 DNA sequence: TGTGCCGCCGGGGCTAGCGGGAGCGGGCAGTACTTC.

This clone has only a few counts. This rearrangement joins TRBV7-3 to TRBJ1-5, with no clear D. Germline loops: CDR1 SGHTA, CDR2 FQGTGA. With 1 base removed from V and 9 bases from J, the gap between germline ends came to 10 bases. The CDR3 extends over 13 amino acids. The CDR3 spells CASSLNSGGPQHF. The CDR3, as DNA: TGTGCCAGCAGCTTAAACTCGGGTGGGCCCCAGCATTTT.

V and J are TRBV5-4 and TRBJ2-7, with TRBD1 matching 11 bases. V was clipped by 3 bases and J by 4 bases; unmatched bases: 6. CDR3 length equals 15 residues. Germline CDR1 SGHNT, CDR2 YYREEE (reference sequence). CDR3 region: CASSSDRGRYYEQYF. In DNA, the CDR3 is TGTGCCAGCAGCTCGGACAGGGGGCGTTATTACGAGCAGTACTTC.

This clone has a handful of counts. This rearrangement joins TRBV6-1 to TRBJ2-7, with D maybe TRBD1 (6 bases). Germline V CDR1 and CDR2: MNHNS, SASEGT. V was trimmed by 6 bases and J by 3 bases, leaving 12 bases between them. The CDR3 is 13 residues long. CDR3: CASSLGTNYEQYF. The CDR3 DNA reads TGTGCCAGCAGCCTAGGGACAAACTACGAGCAGTACTTC.

The chain carries TRBV29-1 and TRBJ2-5; TRBD1 might be the D (8 bases). The CDR3 contains 14 residues. Trimming took 3 bases from V and 7 from J, leaving 18 bases between them. The germline V gene has CDR1 SQVTM and CDR2 ANQGSEA. DNA of the CDR3: TGCAGCGTTGAGAACGCAGGGGGCGGGGGGACCCAGTACTTC. Protein product: CSVENAGGGGTQYF.

The CDR3 DNA reads TGTGCCAGCAGTCCCGCCCCTCCAGGGTTGAGTTATGGCTACACCTTC. It yields the protein CASSPAPPGLSYGYTF. The chain links TRBV27 to TRBJ1-2, with TRBD1 as a possible D gene (5 bases). Germline lookup yields CDR1 MNHEY and CDR2 SMNVEV (reference sequence). Trimming pared 5 bases from V and 5 bases from J, leaving 21 bases between. The CDR3 sequence is 16 residues long.

V is TRBV30 and J is TRBJ2-1, with D possibly called TRBD1 or TRBD2 (5 bases each). The germline CDR1 and CDR2 sequences are GTSNPN and SVGIG (reference sequence). Between the trimmed V and J ends, which lost 5 bases and 1 base, there was a span of 15 bases. The CDR3 is 15 amino acids. CDR3 nucleotides: TGTGCCTGGGGTCGTCCGGGACCATCCTACAATGAGCAGTTCTTC. Translated, it gives CAWGRPGPSYNEQFF.

The chain uses TRBV19 and TRBJ1-1; perhaps TRBD1 as D (5 bases). The CDR3 is made up of 13 amino acids. The V end was cut by 3 bases, the J end by 6 bases, with 11 bases between. In germline, CDR1 is LNHDA, CDR2 SQIVND (reference sequence). The CDR3 loop is CASSIRVWAEAFF. As DNA, the CDR3 is TGTGCCAGTAGTATCAGGGTCTGGGCTGAAGCTTTCTTT.

This clone is a singleton in its sample. The V gene is TRBV5-1, the J gene TRBJ1-3; D is unclear. CDR3 size: 14 residues. Germline loops: CDR1 SGHRS, CDR2 YFSETQ. Trimming removed 0 bases at V and 5 bases at J, with 9 bases between. The chain's CDR3 is CASSLGDNRNTIYF. CDR3 DNA: TGCGCCAGCAGCTTGGGGGATAATCGAAACACCATATATTTT.

The rearrangement links TRBV6-1 to TRBJ2-7, with D maybe TRBD1 (6 bases). The germline gives CDR1 MNHNS, CDR2 SASEGT. V was clipped by 9 bases and J by 1 base, with 13 bases between them. This CDR3 has 13 amino acids. The DNA of the CDR3 is TGTGCCAGTGGACAGCGAACTTCCTACGAGCAGTACTTC. Amino acids: CASGQRTSYEQYF.

The chain has TRBV7-3 and TRBJ2-3; D not certain. Germline V gene sequence: CDR1 SGHTA, CDR2 FQGTGA. V dropped 5 bases and J dropped 6 bases, with 12 bases sitting between them. There are 13 residues in the CDR3. In nucleotides, the CDR3 is TGTGCCAGCAGCGCCGCGGTCGACGATACGCAGTATTTT. This codes for CASSAAVDDTQYF.

V usage is TRBV5-5 and J usage is TRBJ2-5; tentatively, D is TRBD2 (5 bases). The CDR3 sequence is 12 residues long. The ends were cut back, 6 bases at V and 4 bases at J, with 10 bases in the middle. Germline values: CDR1 SGHKS, CDR2 YYEKEE (reference sequence). CDR3 in DNA: TGTGCCAGCACCACCCGGGGAGAGACCCAGTACTTC. Translated: CASTTRGETQYF.

The chain couples TRBV7-2 to TRBJ2-5; TRBD2 is a possible D gene (5 bases). The CDR3 length is 15 residues. V lost 1 base to trimming and J lost 0 bases, with 9 bases between them. The germline gives CDR1 SGHTA, CDR2 FQGNSA. The CDR3 DNA reads as TGTGCCAGCAGCTTAGTCCGCGGGTACCAAGAGACCCAGTACTTC. It translates to CASSLVRGYQETQYF.

The J gene is TRBJ1-1, the V gene TRBV4-1, with 9 bases that match TRBD1. The CDR3 is made up of 16 amino acids. Trimming at V came to 4 bases and at J to 1 base, leaving 7 bases not matched to a gene. Germline CDR1 MGHRA, CDR2 YSYEKL. DNA of the CDR3: TGCGCCAGCAGCCCCCGGGACAGGGCGAGGAACACTGAAGCTTTCTTT. Its translation: CASSPRDRARNTEAFF.

Regarding this clone: Other DNA sequences in the sample encode the same CDR3. CDR3 residues: CASSLAGGSTDTQYF. The CDR3 DNA reads TGTGCCAGCAGCTTAGCGGGCGGGAGCACAGATACGCAGTATTTT. V gene TRBV7-3 combines with J gene TRBJ2-3; weak D call: TRBD2 (5 bases). CDR1 and CDR2 from the germline V gene are SGHTA and FQGTGA. The CDR3 is 15 amino acids. Trimming shortened V by 2 bases and J by 0 bases, and 9 bases separated the two germline ends. Filled out from reference TRBV7-3 and TRBJ2-3, the complete variable domain reads GAGVSQTPSNKVTEKGKYVELRCDPISGHTALYWYRQSLGQGPEFLIYFQGTGAADDSGLPNDRFFAVRPEGSVSTLKIQRTERGDSAVYLCASSLAGGSTDTQYFGPGTRLTVL.

The V gene is TRBV28, the J gene TRBJ1-2; D gene ambiguous. This CDR3 region has 12 residues. Germline V CDR1 and CDR2: MDHEN, SYDVKM. V lost 6 bases to trimming and J lost 7 bases, with 12 bases between them. In DNA, the CDR3 is TGTGCCAGCAGGGGCAGCTCTGGTGGCTACACCTTC. It yields the protein CASRGSSGGYTF.

The chain links TRBV18 to TRBJ2-7; no clear D. The germline V gene has CDR1 KGHSH and CDR2 LQKENI. The V end lost 3 bases, the J end lost 0 bases, and 9 bases lay between the germline ends. The CDR3 is 14 residues long. The CDR3 spells CASSPYTSSYEQYF. The CDR3, as DNA: TGTGCCAGCTCACCTTATACCAGCTCCTACGAGCAGTACTTC.

The chain has TRBV11-2 and TRBJ2-1; D might be TRBD1 (5 bases). The CDR3 runs 15 residues. Trimming removed 3 bases from V and 4 bases from J, with 13 bases in between. Germline V gene sequence: CDR1 SGHAT, CDR2 FQNNGV. CDR3 protein: CASSFFVKGYNEQFF. The CDR3 nucleotides are TGTGCCAGCAGCTTCTTTGTCAAGGGGTACAATGAGCAGTTCTTC.

CDR3 protein: CASSVLAIANTGELFF. CDR3 in DNA: TGTGCCAGCAGCGTGCTAGCGATCGCGAACACCGGGGAGCTGTTTTTT. The chain recombines TRBV9 with TRBJ2-2, with D perhaps TRBD2 (6 bases). Trimming took 2 bases from V and 0 from J, leaving 11 bases between them. This CDR3 contains 16 residues. Germline V gene sequence: CDR1 SGDLS, CDR2 YYNGEE. Full variable domain (outside the CDR3, taken from reference TRBV9 and TRBJ2-2): DSGVTQTPKHLITATGQRVTLRCSPRSGDLSVYWYQQSLDQGLQFLIQYYNGEERAKGNILERFSAQQFPDLHSELNLSSLELGDSALYFCASSVLAIANTGELFFGEGSRLTVL.

The table lists this clone with a few counts. The chain combines TRBV27 with TRBJ1-1; TRBD1 might be the D (5 bases). This CDR3 is 14 amino acids long. V was trimmed by 2 bases and J by 0 bases, leaving 7 bases between them. Germline V CDR1 and CDR2: MNHEY, SMNVEV (reference sequence). CDR3 in DNA: TGTGCCAGCAGTTTAAAGGGGATGAACACTGAAGCTTTCTTT. Translated, it gives CASSLKGMNTEAFF.

CDR3 sequence: CASSRSPAGGAYNEQFF. The CDR3 coding sequence is TGTGCCAGCAGCAGATCCCCGGCGGGCGGAGCGTACAATGAGCAGTTCTTC. The rearrangement uses TRBV7-6 and TRBJ2-1; possible D gene TRBD2, 5 bases. In germline, CDR1 is SGHVS, CDR2 FNYEAQ. The CDR3 has 17 amino acids. Trimming shortened V by 5 bases and J by 4 bases, and 21 bases separated the two germline ends.

The CDR3: CASRMRLGGTGELFF. CDR3 in DNA: TGTGCCAGTAGAATGAGGCTAGGGGGGACCGGGGAGCTGTTTTTT. The J gene is TRBJ2-2, the V gene TRBV19; the D gene could be TRBD1 or TRBD2 (6 bases each). The V and J ends lost 6 bases and 5 bases respectively, with 16 bases between them. There are 15 residues in the CDR3. Germline CDR1 LNHDA, CDR2 SQIVND (reference sequence). Filled out from reference TRBV19 and TRBJ2-2, the complete variable domain reads DGGITQSPKYLFRKEGQNVTLSCEQNLNHDAMYWYRQDPGQGLRLIYYSQIVNDFQKGDIAEGYSVSREKKESFPLTVTSAQKNPTAFYLCASRMRLGGTGELFFGEGSRLTVL.

This rearrangement joins TRBV5-1 to TRBJ2-4; 8 nucleotides match TRBD1. J gave up 5 bases and V 0 bases, and 1 base lay outside the gene matches. There are 14 residues in the CDR3. Germline loops: CDR1 SGHRS, CDR2 YFSETQ. CDR3: CASSLGDRQNIQYF. Written as DNA, the CDR3 is TGCGCCAGCAGCTTGGGGGACAGGCAAAACATTCAGTACTTC. The full variable domain, completed using reference TRBV5-1 and TRBJ2-4, is KAGVTQTPRYLIKTRGQQVTLSCSPISGHRSVSWYQQTPGQGLQFLFEYFSETQRNKGNFPGRFSGRQFSNSRSEMNVSTLELGDSALYLCASSLGDRQNIQYFGAGTRLSVL.

The chain combines TRBV6-1 with TRBJ2-6; D gene uncertain. Germline V gives CDR1 MNHNS, CDR2 SASEGT. Trimming stripped 3 bases from V and 0 bases from J, with 9 bases between. CDR3 length equals 16 residues. The CDR3 DNA is TGTGCCAGCAGTGAGGCACCTTACTCTGGGGCCAACGTCCTGACTTTC. It codes for CASSEAPYSGANVLTF.

This clone was observed a single time. This chain joins TRBV7-2 and TRBJ1-5; D gene unclear. Per the germline V gene, CDR1 is SGHTA and CDR2 is FQGNSA. V dropped 1 base and J dropped 3 bases, with 10 bases sitting between them. This CDR3 region has 15 residues. CDR3 sequence reads: CASSLVAGTNQPQHF. CDR3 coding DNA: TGTGCCAGCAGCTTAGTTGCGGGAACCAATCAGCCCCAGCATTTT.

The gene calls are TRBV5-1 and TRBJ2-1, with 8 bases fitting TRBD1. V trimming: 2 bases; J trimming: 6 bases; junction bases outside the gene matches: 4. Germline CDR1 reads SGHRS; CDR2 reads YFSETQ. CDR3 length: 14 amino acids. The CDR3 coding sequence is TGCGCCAGCAGCTTCGCGACAGGGGTCAATGAGCAGTTCTTC. Translation: CASSFATGVNEQFF.

The J gene is TRBJ2-3, the V gene TRBV7-3, with 9 bases lining up with TRBD2. The CDR3 consists of 16 residues. Germline V gives CDR1 SGHTA, CDR2 FQGTGA. The J segment lost 3 bases and the V segment lost 4 bases, leaving 8 bases of the junction unmatched. This CDR3 is CASSSGSGRSTDTQYF. The DNA of the CDR3 is TGTGCCAGCAGCTCCGGCAGCGGGAGGTCGACAGATACGCAGTATTTT.

The genes are TRBV18 and TRBJ2-7; TRBD1 is a possible D gene (5 bases). Germline values: CDR1 KGHSH, CDR2 LQKENI. Trimming shortened V by 3 bases and J by 4 bases, and 13 bases separated the two germline ends. This CDR3 comprises 14 residues. CDR3 region: CASSPQAGWYEQYF. CDR3 in DNA: TGTGCCAGCTCACCCCAGGCAGGGTGGTACGAGCAGTACTTC.

This clone was observed once. The chain is built from TRBV9 and TRBJ2-5; D may be TRBD1 (6 bases). The CDR3 runs to 14 residues. Germline CDR1 and CDR2: SGDLS and YYNGEE. The V end was cut by 4 bases, the J end by 1 base, with 11 bases between. The CDR3 sequence is CASSHGQSQETQYF. The CDR3 nucleotides read TGTGCCAGCAGCCATGGACAGTCCCAAGAGACCCAGTACTTC.

The gene calls are TRBV2 and TRBJ2-2; TRBD1 might be the D (6 bases). V dropped 6 bases and J dropped 0 bases, with 11 bases sitting between them. The CDR3 spans 15 residues. Germline CDR1 is SNHLY and CDR2 is FYNNEI. CDR3 sequence: CASRWTVANTGELFF. The CDR3 DNA reads TGTGCCAGCAGGTGGACAGTAGCGAACACCGGGGAGCTGTTTTTT.

The chain is built from TRBV7-2 and TRBJ1-1; TRBD1 matches at 7 bases. The germline V gene has CDR1 SGHTA and CDR2 FQGNSA. The junction had 7 bases not matched to a gene; V was cut back by 5 bases and J by 4 bases. The CDR3 runs 14 residues. CDR3 sequence: CASSRGQTFTEAFF. CDR3 DNA sequence: TGTGCCAGCAGCCGGGGACAGACCTTCACTGAAGCTTTCTTT.